A single sample is the source of the 6 T cell receptor beta chains below, sequenced in a study of blood T cells in healthy people across ages. Sample-barcoded 5' priming and a J-beta primer mix drove a second PCR of roughly 6 to 12 cycles. TCRdb passed the 5' RACE reads through MiXCR, listing each CDR3 protein once. Among some 900,000 distinct CDR3 sequences listed, about 48% were seen once. Material: blood. The receptors originated from a man aged 25-40 years in good health.

This clonotype was observed at least ten times. The chain carries TRBV20-1 and TRBJ1-2; the D gene is possibly TRBD1 (5 bases). With 5 bases removed from V and 9 bases from J, the gap between germline ends came to 16 bases. Looked up from germline, CDR1 is DFQATT and CDR2 is SNEGSKA (reference sequence). The CDR3 has 12 amino acids. For the CDR3, the DNA is TGCAGTGCTGGGGGGGGACTTGAGAGCTACACCTTC. Translation: CSAGGGLESYTF.

In its sample, this clonotype was seen once. V usage is TRBV28 and J usage is TRBJ2-3, with D perhaps TRBD1 (6 bases). The V and J ends lost 2 bases and 5 bases respectively, with 14 bases between them. The CDR3 runs to 15 residues. The V gene's germline CDR1 is MDHEN and CDR2 SYDVKM. CDR3: CASSLTGGGRDTQYF. The CDR3 region has the DNA TGTGCCAGCAGTTTAACTGGTGGGGGCCGAGATACGCAGTATTTT.

V is TRBV7-3 and J is TRBJ2-7, with TRBD1 as a possible D gene (6 bases). Germline V gene sequence: CDR1 SGHTA, CDR2 FQGTGA. V was clipped by 0 bases and J by 4 bases, with 13 bases between them. The CDR3 is 15 residues long. The CDR3, as DNA: TGTGCCAGCAGCTTAACCGGGACACCGGATTACGAGCAGTACTTC. Protein sequence: CASSLTGTPDYEQYF.

V and J are TRBV29-1 and TRBJ2-3; D uncertain. V was shortened by 6 bases and J by 2 bases, with 12 bases between the two germline ends. The CDR3 contains 13 residues. The germline V gene has CDR1 SQVTM and CDR2 ANQGSEA. As DNA, the CDR3 is TGCAGCGTCCCCATGCCGGTCACAGATACGCAGTATTTT. This sequence encodes CSVPMPVTDTQYF.

V usage is TRBV20-1 and J usage is TRBJ1-2, with no clear D. Germline CDR1 is DFQATT and CDR2 is SNEGSKA (reference sequence). V lost 1 base, J lost 6 bases, and 15 bases lay in between. The length of the CDR3 is 14 residues. CDR3 amino acids: CSARAPGSYNGYTF. Here the CDR3 DNA reads TGCAGTGCTAGAGCACCGGGTTCATATAATGGCTACACCTTC.

The CDR3 region has the DNA TGTGCCAGCAGCTTAGCGCACGGAGGGGGTATGAACACTGAAGCTTTCTTT. The encoded protein is CASSLAHGGGMNTEAFF. The chain is built from TRBV7-9 and TRBJ1-1, with D possibly matching TRBD1 (6 bases). Trimming left V 0 bases short and J 0 bases short, with 14 bases between. The CDR3 loop spans 17 amino acids. Germline CDR1 and CDR2: SEHNR and FQNEAQ (reference sequence).